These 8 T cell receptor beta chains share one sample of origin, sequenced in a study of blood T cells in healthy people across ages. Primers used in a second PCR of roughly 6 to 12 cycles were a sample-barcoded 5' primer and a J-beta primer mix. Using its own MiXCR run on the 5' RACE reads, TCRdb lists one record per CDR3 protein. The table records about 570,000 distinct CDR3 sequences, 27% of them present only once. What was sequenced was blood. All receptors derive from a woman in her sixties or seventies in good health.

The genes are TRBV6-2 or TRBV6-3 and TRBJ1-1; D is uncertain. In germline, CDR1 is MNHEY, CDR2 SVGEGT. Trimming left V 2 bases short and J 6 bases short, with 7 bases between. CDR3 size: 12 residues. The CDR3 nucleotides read TGTGCCAGCAGTTACCGGCCGCCTGAAGCTTTCTTT. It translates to CASSYRPPEAFF.

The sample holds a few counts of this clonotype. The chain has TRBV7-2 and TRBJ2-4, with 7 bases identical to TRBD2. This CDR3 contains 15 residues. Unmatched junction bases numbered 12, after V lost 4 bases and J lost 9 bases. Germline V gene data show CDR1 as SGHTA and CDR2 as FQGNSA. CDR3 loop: CASSSQGGASSIQYF. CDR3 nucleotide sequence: TGTGCCAGCAGCTCTCAGGGAGGGGCCTCGTCCATTCAGTACTTC.

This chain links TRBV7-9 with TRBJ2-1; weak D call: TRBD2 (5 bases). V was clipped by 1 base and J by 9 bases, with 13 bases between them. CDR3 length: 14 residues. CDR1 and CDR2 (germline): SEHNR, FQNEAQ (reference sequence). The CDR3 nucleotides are TGTGCCAGCAGCTTAGATCGGGGTACGGGTGAGCAGTTCTTC. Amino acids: CASSLDRGTGEQFF.

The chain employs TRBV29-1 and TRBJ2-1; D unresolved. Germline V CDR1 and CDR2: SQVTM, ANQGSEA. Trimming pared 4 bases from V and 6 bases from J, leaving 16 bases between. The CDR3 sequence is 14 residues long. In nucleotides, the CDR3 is TGCAGCGTTGTTCTAGGAACCACCTTCAATGAGCAGTTCTTC. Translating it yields CSVVLGTTFNEQFF.

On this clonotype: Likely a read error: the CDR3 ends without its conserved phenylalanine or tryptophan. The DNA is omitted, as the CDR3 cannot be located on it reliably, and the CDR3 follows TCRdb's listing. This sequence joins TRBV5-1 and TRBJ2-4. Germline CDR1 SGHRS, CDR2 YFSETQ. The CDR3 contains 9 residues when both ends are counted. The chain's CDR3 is CASSLVANL.

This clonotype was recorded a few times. The CDR3 region has the DNA TGTGCCAGCAGCCAAACGTTAAACACTGAAGCTTTCTTT. The encoded protein is CASSQTLNTEAFF. The rearrangement uses TRBV16 and TRBJ1-1; D remains unclear. This CDR3 has 13 residues. The germline gives CDR1 KGHSY, CDR2 FQNENV. Between the trimmed V and J ends, which lost 2 bases and 2 bases, there was a span of 6 bases.

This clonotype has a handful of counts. The CDR3 DNA follows: TGTGCCAGCTCACCACAAGCTATGGGGTCCGGGGAGCTGTTTTTT. It codes for CASSPQAMGSGELFF. This chain joins TRBV18 and TRBJ2-2; D ambiguous. Trimming shortened V by 1 base and J by 6 bases, and 12 bases separated the two germline ends. Germline loops: CDR1 KGHSH, CDR2 LQKENI. The CDR3 runs to 15 residues. Combining the CDR3 with reference TRBV18 and TRBJ2-2 gives the whole variable domain NAGVMQNPRHLVRRRGQEARLRCSPMKGHSHVYWYRQLPEEGLKFMVYLQKENIIDESGMPKERFSAEFPKEGPSILRIQQVVRGDSAAYFCASSPQAMGSGELFFGEGSRLTVL.

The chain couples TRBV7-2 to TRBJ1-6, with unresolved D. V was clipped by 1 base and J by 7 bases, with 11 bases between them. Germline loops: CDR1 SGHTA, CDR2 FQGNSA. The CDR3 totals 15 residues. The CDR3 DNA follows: TGTGCCAGCAGCTTAGTGGCAGGCCTCAATTCACCCCTCCACTTT. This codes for CASSLVAGLNSPLHF.